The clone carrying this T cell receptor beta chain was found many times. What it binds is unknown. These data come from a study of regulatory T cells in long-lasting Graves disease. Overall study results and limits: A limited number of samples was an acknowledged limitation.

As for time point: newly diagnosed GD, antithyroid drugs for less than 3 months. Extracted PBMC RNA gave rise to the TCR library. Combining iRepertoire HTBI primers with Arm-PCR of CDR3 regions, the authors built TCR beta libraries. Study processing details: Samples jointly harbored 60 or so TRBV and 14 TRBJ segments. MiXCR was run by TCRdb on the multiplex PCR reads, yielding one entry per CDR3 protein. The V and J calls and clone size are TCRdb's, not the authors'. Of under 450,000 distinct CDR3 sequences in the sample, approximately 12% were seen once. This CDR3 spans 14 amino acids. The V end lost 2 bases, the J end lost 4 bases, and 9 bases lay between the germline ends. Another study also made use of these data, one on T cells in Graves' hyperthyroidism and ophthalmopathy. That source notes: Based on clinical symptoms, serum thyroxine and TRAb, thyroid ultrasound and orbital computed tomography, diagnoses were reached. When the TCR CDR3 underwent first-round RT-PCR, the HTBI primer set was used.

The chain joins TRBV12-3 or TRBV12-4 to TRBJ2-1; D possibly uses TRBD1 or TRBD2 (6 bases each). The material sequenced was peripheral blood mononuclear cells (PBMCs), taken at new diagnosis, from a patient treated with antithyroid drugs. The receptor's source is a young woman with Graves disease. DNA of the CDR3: TGTGCCAGCAGTTTACAGGGGAGGTACAATGAGCAGTTCTTC. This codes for CASSLQGRYNEQFF.